These 26 T cell receptor beta chains share one sample of origin, sequenced in a study of T cell clonality in common variable immunodeficiency. Some clones are missing from TCRdb's copy, which holds only in-frame ones; the method was immunoSEQ multiplex PCR. The repertoire yields under 40,000 clones, none seen only once; the top ten contain around 1%. Input material: peripheral blood mononuclear cells. The origin of the receptors is a person aged 18 to 75 in good health.

This clone was detected ten times or more. The DNA read from the CDR3 is TGTGCCAGCAGCTTGCAGGGTTCGGATGGAGAGACC. Protein sequence: CASSLQGSDGET. The entire CDR3 is CASSLQGSDGETQYF. V and J are TRBV7-8 and TRBJ2-5; D is perhaps TRBD1 (5 bases). Read sequence stops 3 residues before the CDR3 end, and the germline J gene provides the missing end. The germline V gene encodes CDR1 SGHVS and CDR2 FQNEAQ. Trimming stripped 3 bases from V and 4 bases from J, with 15 bases between. This CDR3 is built from 15 residues. The full variable domain, completed using reference TRBV7-8 and TRBJ2-5, is GAGVSQSPRYKVAKRGQDVALRCDPISGHVSLFWYQQALGQGPEFLTYFQNEAQLDKSGLPSDRFFAERPEGSVSTLKIQRTQQEDSAVYLCASSLQGSDGETQYFGPGTRLLVL.

This clone was observed at least ten times. The read falls 3 residues short of the CDR3 end, and the missing part is taken from the germline J gene. This rearrangement joins TRBV6-2 or TRBV6-3 to TRBJ2-6; D is possibly TRBD2 (7 bases). This CDR3 contains 15 residues. V lost 2 bases and J lost 5, with 10 bases in between. Germline values: CDR1 MNHEY, CDR2 SVGEGT. The CDR3 DNA, read in part, is TGTGCCAGCAGTTACGGCGGGGGCTGGGCCAACGTC. It codes for CASSYGGGWANV. The full CDR3 is CASSYGGGWANVLTF.

This clone came up many times. The missing CDR3 end, 3 residues past where the read stops, is filled in from the germline J gene. This sequence joins TRBV20-1 and TRBJ2-1; weak D call: TRBD2 (6 bases). Germline V gene sequence: CDR1 DFQATT, CDR2 SNEGSKA (reference sequence). This CDR3 is built from 16 residues. V was shortened by 0 bases and J by 6 bases, with 18 bases between the two germline ends. The CDR3 protein is CSARDLRLALVNEQFF. The CDR3 bases that were read are TGCAGTGCTAGAGATCTACGGCTAGCGCTTGTCAATGAG.

The sample holds many counts of this clone. The sequence runs out 3 residues before the end of the CDR3; the remainder is reconstructed from the germline J gene. The V and J genes are TRBV20-1 and TRBJ2-6; 7 bases match TRBD2. Germline CDR1 reads DFQATT; CDR2 reads SNEGSKA (reference sequence). V lost 3 bases to trimming and J lost 4 bases; unmatched junction nucleotides: 15. This CDR3 is 18 amino acids long. Incomplete CDR3 DNA: TGCAGTGCTAGCCCCTTGGACGCGGGAGTCACAGGGGCCAACGTC. It specifies CSASPLDAGVTGANV. The entire CDR3 protein is CSASPLDAGVTGANVLTF.

This clone showed up many times. Coverage ceases 3 residues before the CDR3 finishes, and the germline J gene fills in the end. This sequence joins TRBV29-1 and TRBJ2-7; 7 nucleotides align to TRBD2. V was clipped by 2 bases and J by 4 bases; unmatched bases: 11. The CDR3 length is 15 residues. The germline gives CDR1 SQVTM, CDR2 ANQGSEA. The chain's CDR3 is CSVELRGGDAYEQYF. CDR3 bases read: TGCAGCGTTGAATTGCGGGGAGGGGATGCATACGAG.

This clone was observed at least ten times. The junction and the germline gene differ at one end; a read error may be behind it. The read finishes 3 residues shy of the CDR3 end, and the germline J gene is used to complete it. The chain is built from TRBV20-1 and TRBJ2-6; TRBD2 agrees at 13 bases. Looked up from germline, CDR1 is DFQATT and CDR2 is SNEGSKA (reference sequence). The CDR3 is 21 residues long. CDR3 DNA, as far as it was read: TGCAATGCTAGAGAGAACAAGACTAGCGGGGGGCCTCACTCTGGGGCCAACGTC. Amino acid sequence: CNARENKTSGGPHSGANV. The whole CDR3 region reads CNARENKTSGGPHSGANVLTF.

Details on this clone: The observed sequence ends 3 residues before the CDR3 terminus, with the missing tail filled in from the germline J gene. V usage is TRBV25-1 and J usage is TRBJ2-1, with TRBD2 matching 9 bases. This CDR3 is 15 amino acids long. Germline CDR1 reads MGHDK; CDR2 reads SYGVNS. Germline trimming cut 3 bases from V and 2 bases from J; bases unmatched to any gene: 2. The CDR3 DNA, read in part, is TGTGCCAGCAGTGAGACTAGCGGTCCCTACAATGAG. Its protein product is CASSETSGPYNE. The CDR3 in its entirety is CASSETSGPYNEQFF.

This clone was detected ten times or more. The CDR3 end lies 3 residues beyond the end of the read and is filled in from the germline J gene. The chain carries TRBV15 and TRBJ2-2, with D unclear. The CDR3 sequence is 13 residues long. V lost 1 base and J 8 bases, leaving 8 bases between the germline ends. The germline CDR1 and CDR2 sequences are LNHNV and YYDKDF (reference sequence). The CDR3: CATSRAASGELFF. CDR3 DNA (partial): TGTGCCACCAGCAGAGCGGCTAGTGGGGAG.

Sample share makes this clone medium-sized. The read comes to an end 3 residues before the CDR3 does, leaving the germline J gene to fill in the end. V is TRBV7-3 and J is TRBJ2-3; 13 bases agree with TRBD2. Per the germline V gene, CDR1 is SGHTA and CDR2 is FQGTGA. V gave up 4 bases and J gave up 6 bases; unmatched junction bases: 4. The length of the CDR3 is 15 residues. The CDR3 loop reads CASSYGLAGVDTQYF. The part of the CDR3 DNA that was read is TGTGCCAGCAGCTATGGACTAGCGGGAGTGGATACG.

This clone has ten or more counts. Partial CDR3 DNA: TGCAGCGTTGCAGGCTCCTATGGC. Translating gives CSVAGSYG. The whole CDR3 region reads CSVAGSYGYTF. V and J are TRBV29-1 and TRBJ1-2; no reliable D call. The read ends 3 residues shy of where the CDR3 ends; the end is completed using the germline J gene. This CDR3 is built from 11 residues. V was pared by 4 bases and J by 4 bases, with 7 bases between. The germline gives CDR1 SQVTM, CDR2 ANQGSEA. Full variable domain (rest looked up from reference TRBV29-1 and TRBJ1-2): SAVISQKPSRDICQRGTSLTIQCQVDSQVTMMFWYRQQPGQSLTLIATANQGSEATYESGFVIDKFPISRPNLTFSTLTVSNMSPEDSSIYLCSVAGSYGYTFGSGTRLTVV.

This clone was observed at least ten times. The read gets to within 3 residues of the CDR3 end, and the germline J gene fills in the rest. V gene TRBV30 combines with J gene TRBJ2-3; 10 positions match TRBD2. The V and J ends lost 3 bases and 5 bases, in that order; junction bases with no gene match: 14. CDR3 size: 17 residues. CDR1 GTSNPN and CDR2 SVGIG come from the germline V gene (reference sequence). The CDR3 bases that were read are TGTGCCTGGAGCAGCGCGGGAACTAGCGGGACTGTAGATACG. As protein: CAWSSAGTSGTVDT. The entire CDR3 is CAWSSAGTSGTVDTQYF.

Many counts were recorded for this clone. The read ends 3 residues shy of where the CDR3 ends; the end is completed using the germline J gene. The V call is TRBV10-1, the J call TRBJ2-7; maybe TRBD2 (6 bases). From germline, CDR1 is WNHNN and CDR2 SYGVQD (reference sequence). CDR3 length: 16 residues. Trimming took off 5 bases at V and 3 bases at J, with 20 bases between the two ends. Incomplete CDR3 DNA: TGCGCCAGCAGTAGTCCCGGGACTCTCCTTTTCTACGAG. This translates into CASSSPGTLLFYE. The full CDR3 is CASSSPGTLLFYEQYF.

This clone was observed at least ten times. The read gets to within 3 residues of the CDR3 end, and the germline J gene fills in the rest. The gene calls are TRBV19 and TRBJ2-2; TRBD1 matches at 9 bases. The ends lost 0 bases at V and 4 bases at J; junction bases unmatched: 9. The CDR3 has 18 residues. Germline CDR1 reads LNHDA; CDR2 reads SQIVND (reference sequence). The CDR3 bases that were read are TGTGCCAGTAGTATAGATCAGGGGGACAGGGATTTCACCGGGGAG. Amino acid sequence: CASSIDQGDRDFTGE. The whole CDR3 sequence reads CASSIDQGDRDFTGELFF.

This clone was found many times. The CDR3 end falls 3 residues outside the read, so it is completed with the germline J gene. The J gene is TRBJ2-7, the V gene TRBV28; 7 bases map to TRBD1. V trimming: 7 bases; J trimming: 3 bases; junction bases outside the gene matches: 9. Germline values: CDR1 MDHEN, CDR2 SYDVKM. The CDR3 sequence is 14 residues long. Here the CDR3 reads CASTPGQLVYEQYF. CDR3 DNA (partial): TGTGCCAGCACCCCGGGACAGTTAGTCTACGAG.

Many counts were recorded for this clone. Sequencing ends 3 residues short of the CDR3 end; the germline J gene provides the rest. The chain has TRBV29-1 and TRBJ1-2, with no clear D. This CDR3 has 11 residues. The germline gives CDR1 SQVTM, CDR2 ANQGSEA. CDR3 DNA, as far as it was read: TGCAGCGCAGTGTTCTATGGAGGG. The encoded protein is CSAVFYGG. The whole CDR3 protein reads CSAVFYGGYTF.

This clone showed up many times. The read ends 3 residues before the CDR3 terminus; that terminus is restored from the germline J gene. The chain links TRBV18 to TRBJ1-4, with a weak D call TRBD1 (5 bases). Germline V CDR1 and CDR2: KGHSH, LQKENI. V lost 0 bases, J lost 2 bases, and 10 bases lay in between. The CDR3 length is 16 residues. The DNA read from the CDR3 is TGTGCCAGCTCACCACCCCCACAGGTCACTAATGAAAAA. Translation gives CASSPPPQVTNEK. In full, the CDR3 reads CASSPPPQVTNEKLFF.

With respect to this clone: The DNA ends 3 residues before the CDR3 does, and the rest of the CDR3 is filled in from the germline J gene. The chain joins TRBV2 to TRBJ1-5, with 7 positions matching TRBD1. From germline, CDR1 is SNHLY and CDR2 FYNNEI. V shed 6 bases, J shed 1 base, and the junction held 6 bases outside the gene matches. The CDR3 covers 15 residues. The DNA read from the CDR3 is TGTGCCAGCAGACCCGACAGGGTCAGCAATCAGCCC. Translated: CASRPDRVSNQP. The complete CDR3 reads CASRPDRVSNQPQHF.

This clone was recorded many times. An end of the junction differs from the germline gene, which may be a read error. The CDR3 end lies 3 residues beyond the end of the read and is filled in from the germline J gene. V gene TRBV4-2 combines with J gene TRBJ2-7; D is unresolved. The CDR3 is made up of 15 amino acids. From germline, CDR1 is LGHNA and CDR2 YNFKEQ. Incomplete CDR3 DNA: TGCGCCAGCAGCCAAGATAGGGCGCCCGTCTACGAG. Amino acid sequence: CASSQDRAPVYE. In full, the CDR3 reads CASSQDRAPVYEQYF.

This clone turned up a few times. The observed sequence ends 3 residues before the CDR3 terminus, with the missing tail filled in from the germline J gene. V and J are TRBV18 and TRBJ1-4, with 7 bases matching TRBD1. Germline V gives CDR1 KGHSH, CDR2 LQKENI. The CDR3 length is 14 residues. J gave up 6 bases and V 4 bases, and 5 bases lay outside the gene matches. CDR3 sequence reads: CASSQDRRDEKLFF. Incomplete CDR3 DNA: TGTGCCAGCTCACAGGACAGGCGGGATGAAAAA.

Many counts were recorded for this clone. The CDR3 extends 3 residues past the end of the read, so its final part is completed from the germline J gene. The rearrangement links TRBV20-1 to TRBJ2-5; 9 nucleotides align to TRBD2. This CDR3 has 13 amino acids. Per germline, CDR1 DFQATT and CDR2 SNEGSKA (reference sequence). V was clipped by 1 base and J by 5 bases; unmatched bases: 2. The CDR3 bases that were read are TGCAGTGCTAGAGGCGGGGGGGCCGAGACC. This sequence encodes CSARGGGAET. The whole CDR3 sequence reads CSARGGGAETQYF.

Points on this clone: The CDR3 is cut off 3 residues early in the read; its end comes from the germline J gene. This sequence joins TRBV2 and TRBJ1-5; tentative D call: TRBD1 (5 bases). Germline V lookup: CDR1 SNHLY, CDR2 FYNNEI. Trimming stripped 6 bases from V and 6 bases from J, with 15 bases between. This CDR3 has 14 amino acids. The CDR3 region is CASRGKLGGQPQHF. Incomplete CDR3 DNA: TGTGCCAGCAGGGGAAAACTCGGGGGTCAGCCC. The full variable domain, its missing parts supplied by reference TRBV2 and TRBJ1-5, is EPEVTQTPSHQVTQMGQEVILRCVPISNHLYFYWYRQILGQKVEFLVSFYNNEISEKSEIFDDQFSVERPDGSNFTLKIRSTKLEDSAMYFCASRGKLGGQPQHFGDGTRLSIL.

This clone was observed at least ten times. The read comes to an end 3 residues before the CDR3 does, leaving the germline J gene to fill in the end. The chain combines TRBV20-1 with TRBJ2-1; 14 nucleotides align to TRBD2. The germline gives CDR1 DFQATT, CDR2 SNEGSKA (reference sequence). The CDR3 has 16 amino acids. V trimming: 3 bases; J trimming: 6 bases; junction bases outside the gene matches: 7. CDR3 residues: CSARGLAGEGINEQFF. Incomplete CDR3 DNA: TGCAGTGCTAGGGGACTAGCGGGAGAGGGAATCAATGAG.

The table lists this clone with a few counts. The CDR3 end lies 3 residues beyond the end of the read and is filled in from the germline J gene. The chain is built from TRBV11-3 and TRBJ2-1; D remains ambiguous. The CDR3 loop spans 14 amino acids. The germline V gene encodes CDR1 SGHNT and CDR2 YENEEA. V gave up 0 bases and J gave up 9 bases, with 12 bases separating them. The DNA read from the CDR3 is TGTGCCAGCAGCTTAGATCGCCCTTCGGGTGAG. This sequence encodes CASSLDRPSGE. The whole CDR3 sequence is CASSLDRPSGEQFF. Supplemented by reference TRBV11-3 and TRBJ2-1, the full variable domain reads EAGVVQSPRYKIIEKKQPVAFWCNPISGHNTLYWYLQNLGQGPELLIRYENEEAVDDSQLPKDRFSAERLKGVDSTLKIQPAELGDSAVYLCASSLDRPSGEQFFGPGTRLTVL.

Many counts were recorded for this clone. The read is 3 residues too short to cover the CDR3 end, so that end is filled in from the germline J gene. The rearrangement joins TRBV20-1 to TRBJ2-5, with a tentative D call TRBD2 (7 bases). The CDR3 consists of 15 residues. Trimming took off 3 bases at V and 7 bases at J, with 21 bases between the two ends. Germline assignment: CDR1 DFQATT and CDR2 SNEGSKA (reference sequence). CDR3 DNA, as far as it was read: TGCAGTGCTAGCCGTGGGGGGGGCGGTCCCGGGACC. Translated, it gives CSASRGGGGPGT. The complete CDR3 reads CSASRGGGGPGTQYF.

This clone showed up many times. A junction boundary mismatches the germline segment, possibly from a read error. The CDR3 end is not reached by the read, which stops 3 residues before it; the germline J gene fills it in. The chain combines TRBV4-2 with TRBJ2-6; D perhaps matches TRBD1 (5 bases). There are 16 residues in the CDR3. The germline V gene encodes CDR1 LGHNA and CDR2 YNFKEQ. CDR3 residues: CASSQETVSGANVLTF. CDR3 bases read: TGCGCCAGCAGCCAAGAGACAGTTTCCGGGGCCAACGTC.

This clone was seen many times. The CDR3 end lies 3 residues beyond the end of the read and is filled in from the germline J gene. This chain uses TRBV11-3 with TRBJ2-5; 13 bases line up with TRBD2. The CDR3 has 15 amino acids. V dropped 5 bases and J dropped 3; count of bases not matched to a gene: 3. CDR1 and CDR2 from the germline V gene are SGHNT and YENEEA. The sequenced part of the CDR3 DNA is TGTGCCAGCAGCCCCGGGACTAGCGGGGAAGAGACC. Its translation is CASSPGTSGEET. The complete CDR3 reads CASSPGTSGEETQYF.